This TCR beta chain was sequenced during a study of T cells in Graves' hyperthyroidism and ophthalmopathy. Study results and caveats: The model's output predicted ophthalmopathy at a median of 6.5 months prior to onset.

It was RNA transcripts that yielded the amplified TCR beta CDR3 regions. The HTBI set primed first-round TCR CDR3 RT-PCR. MiXCR, applied by TCRdb to the multiplex PCR reads, yields one record per CDR3 protein. The sample has around 700,000 distinct CDR3 sequences, approximately 18% seen once. About this clonotype itself: No antigen is known for it.

The CDR3 contains 13 residues. Germline loops: CDR1 DFQATT, CDR2 SNEGSKA (reference sequence). Sequenced: blood. This TCR came from a woman aged 50 to 60 with Graves' hyperthyroidism that later progressed to Graves' ophthalmopathy. The chain links TRBV20-1 to TRBJ1-5; weak D call: TRBD1 (5 bases). CDR3 sequence (DNA): TGCAGCGCTCAGGGTGTAGGTGATCAGCCCCAGCATTTT. Its translation is CSAQGVGDQPQHF.